This paragraph covers one TCR beta chain sequence. The sample is drawn from a study of blood T cells in healthy people across ages. Germline loops: CDR1 DFQATT, CDR2 SNEGSKA (reference sequence). V was trimmed by 5 bases and J by 5 bases, leaving 10 bases between them. The CDR3 sequence is 11 residues long. A second about 7 to 12 cycle PCR used barcoded and J-beta primers. TCRdb called the 5' RACE reads again in MiXCR, with one record for every CDR3 protein. This sample carries over 500,000 distinct CDR3 sequences, around 52% of them seen once, and the ten largest clones take 13%. The specimen sequenced was blood. This chain connects TRBV20-1 to TRBJ2-7; D unclear. This TCR derives from a woman aged 80 or older in good health. CDR3 amino acids: CSAGDWDEQYF. The CDR3 DNA follows: TGCAGTGCTGGCGACTGGGACGAGCAGTACTTC.